The clone carrying this T cell receptor (beta chain) was seen repeatedly, ten times or more. The antigen is not known. From 5'RACE with constant-segment primers came TCR alpha and TCR beta cDNA libraries that carried sample barcodes and UMIs. TCRdb reprocessed the 5' RACE reads via MiXCR and lists one record per CDR3 protein. In the table there are 300,000 to 350,000 distinct CDR3 sequences, roughly an eighth of which are singletons. The data originate from a study of T-cell memory formation after mild COVID-19. Study-wide points: A balance of CD4 and CD8 characterized clones contracting day 15 to 85, whereas later expanders leaned CD4+. For contracting clones, CD4+ ones sat mainly in CM and EM, CD8+ in EMRA.

The CDR3 runs to 17 residues. V lost 5 bases and J lost 3, with 21 bases in between. From germline, CDR1 is SGHVS and CDR2 FNYEAQ. The receptor's source is a man younger than 35 who had mild COVID-19 (a few samples of this study predate the infection). Cell type and time point are not known. The chain combines TRBV7-6 with TRBJ2-3, with D perhaps TRBD2 (5 bases). The sequenced sample was PBMCs or a T cell subset sorted from them (not recorded which). CDR3 sequence reads: CASSKIQADFKTDTQYF. CDR3 DNA: TGTGCCAGCAGCAAGATTCAGGCGGACTTTAAGACAGATACGCAGTATTTT.